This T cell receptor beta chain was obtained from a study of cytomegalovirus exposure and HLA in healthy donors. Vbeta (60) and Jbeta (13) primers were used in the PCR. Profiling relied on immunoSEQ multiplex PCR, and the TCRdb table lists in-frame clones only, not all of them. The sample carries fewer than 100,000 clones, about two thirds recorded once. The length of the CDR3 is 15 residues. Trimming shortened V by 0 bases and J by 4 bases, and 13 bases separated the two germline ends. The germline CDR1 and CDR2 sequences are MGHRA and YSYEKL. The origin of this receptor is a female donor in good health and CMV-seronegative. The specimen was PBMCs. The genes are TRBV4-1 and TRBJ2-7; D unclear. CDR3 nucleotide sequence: TGCGCCAGCAGCCAAGAAACGGCCTCGGGTTACGAGCAGTACTTC. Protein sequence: CASSQETASGYEQYF.